The T cell receptor (beta chain) described here comes from a study of cytomegalovirus exposure and HLA in healthy donors. General study points: Many donors carried some public TCRs, although rarity characterized most TCR sequences. Excluded were some V segments that proved indistinguishable, including TRBV6-2 and TRBV6-3. Highest at DRB1 and lowest at HLA-C, TCR association rates differed among HLA loci in a later analysis.

The PCR had 60 Vbeta and 13 Jbeta primers. Only in-frame clones appear in the TCRdb table, and some are missing; sequencing was by immunoSEQ multiplex PCR. The sample lists roughly 190,000 clones, under 85% occurring once. The CDR3 length is 13 residues. V was shortened by 2 bases and J by 7 bases, with 14 bases between the two germline ends. CDR1 and CDR2 from the germline V gene are SQVTM and ANQGSEA. Of note for this clone: What it recognizes is unknown.

The chain combines TRBV29-1 with TRBJ1-2; perhaps TRBD1 as D (5 bases). Sequencing input: PBMCs. The TCR sequence derives from a female donor in good health and CMV-seronegative. The CDR3 sequence: CSVEPDSFSGYTF. The CDR3 DNA reads TGCAGCGTTGAACCTGACAGTTTTTCTGGCTACACCTTC. The whole variable domain, remainder taken from reference TRBV29-1 and TRBJ1-2, is SAVISQKPSRDICQRGTSLTIQCQVDSQVTMMFWYRQQPGQSLTLIATANQGSEATYESGFVIDKFPISRPNLTFSTLTVSNMSPEDSSIYLCSVEPDSFSGYTFGSGTRLTVV.